This TCR beta chain is from a study of cytomegalovirus exposure and HLA in healthy donors (TCRdb year 2017). Turning to the overall study: In an earlier analysis of several hundred of the donors, around 300 Gb of sequence data and approximately 120 million unique TCR beta sequences from roughly 180 million T cells were reported. Using immunosequencing, the study profiled T cell repertoires from fewer than 700 subjects and related those repertoires to cytomegalovirus serostatus. To predict cytomegalovirus infection status, the study combined high-throughput TCR immunosequencing, statistical association of individual TCRs with disease status, and machine learning. Both class I and class II loci were covered by HLA typing, at four-digit resolution. Of the approximately 400 genotyped donors, over 70% fell in the genetic ancestry cluster associated with self-reported Caucasian donors. Along with the roughly 710-subject first cohort, a separate validation cohort of over a hundred different subjects was used. Because of strong linkage in the cohort, 5 or 6 DR-DQ haplotypes were treated as single units for association and clustering. An early release covering roughly 600 HLA-typed donors comprised 300 to 350 gigabases of sequencing data and around 86 million unique TCR sequences. Donor age, sex, ethnicity and CMV serostatus were compiled alongside the repertoire data. Among 350 to 400 genotyped donors of the cohort, an average of approximately 240,000 unique TCR beta nucleotide sequences were sequenced per donor, around 18% of them non-productive. The number of typed donors differed by locus: about 620-640 for A, B, C, DRB1 and DQB1; some 500 for DQA1; fewer than 610 for DPA1; and 400 to 480 for DPB1. To decide whether each TCR beta V gene segment behaved as functional or pseudogenic, an earlier analysis of some 570 of the donors relied on high-throughput TCR beta sequencing. The study aimed to test whether cataloging public T cell receptors could reveal signatures of past pathogen exposure. To study patterns of TCR occurrence, a later analysis re-analyzed previously published TCR beta repertoires from more than 550 donors and added high-resolution HLA genotyping. All discovery cohort repertoires had been generated using a single sequencing platform. In a later genetic analysis, genome-wide SNP genotypes for about 65% of the 666 donors were used, and that subset was treated as a discovery cohort. Rather than using new phenotypic data, the later analysis identified candidate immune exposures from TCR beta sequences and from how often those sequences occurred across donors. Broad study findings and their caveats: In vitro tests confirmed that a few of the cytomegalovirus-associated TCR beta chains recognize cytomegalovirus antigens. Linkage disequilibrium might explain the correlated functional status among segregating V segments, but an unknown experimental factor could not be ruled out. Specific HLA alleles were associated with 16,951 TCR beta sequences at a false discovery rate of 0.05 in a later analysis. A later analysis found that most CMV-associated TCR beta chains appeared HLA-restricted, with HLA associations seemingly driven largely by CMV exposure. In a later genetic analysis, a missense DCLRE1C variant was associated with V-gene and J-gene trimming of TCR beta chains, and the association was replicated in an independent cohort. Across donors, most TCR sequences were observed very rarely, whereas some public TCRs were present in many individuals. A later analysis found that TCR association rates varied across HLA loci, with DRB1 alleles showing the most associated TCRs and HLA-C alleles the fewest. Roughly uniform sequencing depth across donors was assumed in presence/absence analyses, although this assumption may not hold. A further reported finding was that TCR beta sequences accurately predicted the HLA-A and HLA-B alleles for most subjects in the first cohort. CMV serostatus was the only immune exposure information available for the cohort. Compared with equally common non-associated chains, HLA-associated TCR beta chains in a later analysis were more clonally expanded and had lower generation probabilities. The authors suggested that the approach could potentially be extended to other disease states and immunological phenotypes. In both the original and validation cohorts, the classifier was reported to diagnose cytomegalovirus status with high specificity and sensitivity. According to a later analysis, parvovirus B19, influenza, CMV and Epstein-Barr virus appeared linked to several top co-occurrence clusters. Some IMGT-functional V segments, including TRBV6-2 and TRBV6-3, could not be distinguished by the 87-base-pair reads and were therefore excluded. The study gave a list of 150 to 200 TCR beta chains associated with cytomegalovirus. In a later genetic analysis, fewer N-insertions in productive TCRs were reported among donors in an Asian-associated ancestry cluster than the roughly 700-donor mean. Because counts were too low, more than 15 rarely observed V segments, including chromosome 9 orphons, were excluded from the earlier analysis of 587 of the donors. The cohort was sequenced for TCR beta chains only, and without alpha or paired-chain data the features that could be detected were limited. When HLA alleles, especially DR and DQ, strongly co-occurred, TCR associations were difficult to assign to individual alleles. Because some donors lacked HLA typing at each locus, the association tests relied only on the typed subset. A cluster of highly shared sequence variants was judged likely to represent a technical artifact of the sequencing pipeline. An earlier analysis of 587 of the donors showed that most TCR beta V segments appeared in productive rearrangements either about 87% or about 30% of the time, which broadly matched IMGT annotations.

The cohort comprised 666 healthy bone marrow donors. At the time of sampling, all cohort members were nominally healthy, though unrecorded immune exposures were likely present. The donor was CMV seronegative and was included in the group of over 300 seronegative cohort members. Each donor provided a peripheral blood sample, and peripheral blood mononuclear cells were used for TCR beta sequencing. Genomic DNA extraction from the blood cell samples was performed with the Qiagen DNeasy Blood Extraction Kit. Library preparation was by the immunoSEQ multiplex PCR assay. A mixture of 60 forward primers for TCR Vbeta segments and 13 reverse primers for TCR Jbeta segments was used in the multiplex PCR. Amplification of the CDR3 region of rearranged TCR beta genes was performed with a multiplex PCR assay on genomic DNA. The amplified TCR beta libraries were sequenced on the Illumina HiSeq System as 87-base-pair reads. The authors' analysis ran thus. In a later analysis, roughly 80 million unique TCR beta chains were counted across the roughly 610 repertoires, and roughly 11 million of these chains were shared by at least two donors. A nearest-neighbor algorithm error-corrected the raw reads and collapsed the reads into unique sequences, merging closely related sequences to remove PCR and sequencing errors. CDR3 sequences were aligned to IMGT reference sequences to assign V, D and J gene segments. For a sequence to be retained, a match of at least six nucleotides to both a V gene segment and a J gene segment was required. A rearrangement was called productive if the CDR3 had no stop codons and remained in frame with V and J, and every other rearrangement was called non-productive. Following IMGT convention, CDR3 was defined as the stretch from the second conserved V-encoded cysteine up to the conserved J-encoded phenylalanine. In an earlier analysis of just under 600 of the donors, sequences lacking an unambiguous match to a single V gene segment were excluded. An earlier analysis of fewer than 750 of the donors called V segments functional above 56.7% productive rearrangements and segregating when the between-donor standard deviation exceeded 5%. A statistical classification framework was built to diagnose cytomegalovirus status from the catalog of TCR beta chain sequences. In a later analysis, TCR nucleotide sequences were compared against IMGT/GENE-DB human TR gene sequences so that V and J genes could be assigned. The TCRdist pipeline was used in a later analysis to assign CDR3 sequences and most-parsimonious VDJ recombination scenarios. A later analysis defined each TCR beta chain by its CDR3 amino acid sequence plus V-gene family, and excluded reads lacking a unique V-gene family. As a way to deal with suspected cross-contamination and a sequencing artifact, a later analysis dropped 592 nucleotide sequences that were highly shared and had low generation probability. A later analysis calculated a clonal expansion index for each public chain from normalized within-repertoire ranks of inferred template counts. In a later analysis, generation probabilities were computed using a VDJ recombination model fitted to out-of-frame rearrangements, and the results were checked against IGoR. Hypergeometric tests were used in a later analysis to score TCR-TCR, TCR-HLA and TCR-CMV co-occurrence, with a repertoire-size bias correction applied to the TCR pairs. In a later analysis, false discovery rates were estimated by permuting HLA or CMV assignments 20 times. In a later analysis, co-occurring TCRs were grouped using DBSCAN, and TCRdist sequence similarity was added for clustering within HLA-allele-positive subsets. Repertoires with fewer than 30,000 or more than 120,000 public chains were left out of co-occurrence clustering, as were about 5 repertoires with anomalous nucleotide sharing. TCRdb limited this immuneACCESS table to in-frame rearrangements with V and J called. A share of clones is missing; checked studies link under half to unresolved V genes, and the rest is unexplained. V and J calls and clone size are those listed in that table; D and trimming were worked out from the DNA. The sample table shows roughly 100,000 clones, and about two thirds are seen once. 0.6% to 1% of the sample rests with the top ten.

Concerning this clone itself: Its antigen remains undetermined. Per-nucleotide qualities are absent, and no much larger clonotype sits a single base away.

CDR1 MNHEY and CDR2 SMNVEV were looked up in the germline V gene (reference sequence). Germline trimming amounts to 6 bases on V and 5 bases on J, with 6 as the count of junction bases outside the gene matches. The CDR3 spans 13 residues, from the cysteine through the phenylalanine. Here the CDR3 DNA is all that survives: 39 bases in frame from base 1. The chain was built from TRBV27 and TRBJ1-1, and 7 junction bases match TRBD1. The TCR sequence derives from a boy aged 5-17 years in good health and CMV-seronegative. Source material: PBMCs. Read as DNA, the sequence is TGTGCCAGCAGAGACAGGGATAAAACTGAAGCTTTCTTT. Translated, this is CASRDRDKTEAFF.